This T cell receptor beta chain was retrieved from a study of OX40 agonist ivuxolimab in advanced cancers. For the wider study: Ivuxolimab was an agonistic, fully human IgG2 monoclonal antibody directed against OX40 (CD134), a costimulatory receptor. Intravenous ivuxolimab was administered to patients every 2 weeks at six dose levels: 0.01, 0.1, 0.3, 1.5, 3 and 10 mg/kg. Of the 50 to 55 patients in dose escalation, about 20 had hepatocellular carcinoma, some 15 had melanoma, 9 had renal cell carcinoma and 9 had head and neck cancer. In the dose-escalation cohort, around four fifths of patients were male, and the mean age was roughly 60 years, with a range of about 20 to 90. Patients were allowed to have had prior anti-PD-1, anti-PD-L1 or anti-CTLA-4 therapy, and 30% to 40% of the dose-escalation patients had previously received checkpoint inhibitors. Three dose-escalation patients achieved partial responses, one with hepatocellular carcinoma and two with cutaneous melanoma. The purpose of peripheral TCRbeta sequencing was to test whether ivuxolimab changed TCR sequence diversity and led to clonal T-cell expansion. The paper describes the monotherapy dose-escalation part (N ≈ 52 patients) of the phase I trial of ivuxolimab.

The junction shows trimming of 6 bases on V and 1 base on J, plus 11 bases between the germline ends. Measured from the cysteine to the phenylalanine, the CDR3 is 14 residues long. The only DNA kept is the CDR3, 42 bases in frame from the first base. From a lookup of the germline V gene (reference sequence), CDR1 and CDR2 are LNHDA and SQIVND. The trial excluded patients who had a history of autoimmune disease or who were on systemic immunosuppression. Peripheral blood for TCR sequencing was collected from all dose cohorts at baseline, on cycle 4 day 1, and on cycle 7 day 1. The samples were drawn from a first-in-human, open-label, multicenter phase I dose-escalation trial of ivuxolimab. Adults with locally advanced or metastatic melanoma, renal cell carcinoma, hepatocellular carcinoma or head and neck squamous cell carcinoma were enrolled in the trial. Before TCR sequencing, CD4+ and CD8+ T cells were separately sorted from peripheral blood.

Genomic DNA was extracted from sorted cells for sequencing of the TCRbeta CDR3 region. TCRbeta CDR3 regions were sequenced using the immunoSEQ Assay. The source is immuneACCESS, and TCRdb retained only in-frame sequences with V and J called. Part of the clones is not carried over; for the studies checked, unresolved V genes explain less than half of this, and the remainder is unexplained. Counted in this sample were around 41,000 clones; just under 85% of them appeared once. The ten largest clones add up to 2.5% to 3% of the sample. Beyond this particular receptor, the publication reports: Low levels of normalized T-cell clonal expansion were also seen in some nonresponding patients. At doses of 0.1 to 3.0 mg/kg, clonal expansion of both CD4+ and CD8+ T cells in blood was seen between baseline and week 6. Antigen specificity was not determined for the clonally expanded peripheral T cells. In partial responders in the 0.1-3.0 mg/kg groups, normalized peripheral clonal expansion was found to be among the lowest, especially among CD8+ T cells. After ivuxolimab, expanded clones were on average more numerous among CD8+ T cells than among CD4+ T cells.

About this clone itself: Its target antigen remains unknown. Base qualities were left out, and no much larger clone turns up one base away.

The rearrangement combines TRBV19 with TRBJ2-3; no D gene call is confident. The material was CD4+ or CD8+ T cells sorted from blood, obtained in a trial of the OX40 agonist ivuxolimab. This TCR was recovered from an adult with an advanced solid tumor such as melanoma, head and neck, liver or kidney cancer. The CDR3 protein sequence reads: CASSAPSGTDTQYF. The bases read TGTGCCAGTAGCGCGCCGTCTGGCACAGATACGCAGTATTTT.